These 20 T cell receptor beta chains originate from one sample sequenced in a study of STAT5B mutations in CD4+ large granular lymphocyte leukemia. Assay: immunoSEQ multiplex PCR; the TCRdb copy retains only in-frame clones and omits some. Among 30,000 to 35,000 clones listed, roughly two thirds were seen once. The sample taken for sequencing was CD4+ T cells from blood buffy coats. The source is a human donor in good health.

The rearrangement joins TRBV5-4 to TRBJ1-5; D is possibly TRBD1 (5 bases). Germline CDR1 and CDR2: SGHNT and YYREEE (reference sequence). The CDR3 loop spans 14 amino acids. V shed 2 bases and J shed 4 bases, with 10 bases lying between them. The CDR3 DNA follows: TGTGCCAGCAGCTTATATGGGGGAAATCAGCCCCAGCATTTT. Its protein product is CASSLYGGNQPQHF.

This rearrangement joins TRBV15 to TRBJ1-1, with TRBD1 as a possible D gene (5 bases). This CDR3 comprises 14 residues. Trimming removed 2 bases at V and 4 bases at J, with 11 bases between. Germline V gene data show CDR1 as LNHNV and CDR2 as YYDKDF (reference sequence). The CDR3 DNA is TGTGCCACCAGCAGAAATCAGGGAAGCACTGAAGCTTTCTTT. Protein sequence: CATSRNQGSTEAFF.

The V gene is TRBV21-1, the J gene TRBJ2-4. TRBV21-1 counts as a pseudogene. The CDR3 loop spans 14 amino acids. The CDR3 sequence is CASSPCSHLNIQYF. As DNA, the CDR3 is TGTGCCAGCAGCCCTTGCTCTCACCTGAACATTCAGTACTTC.

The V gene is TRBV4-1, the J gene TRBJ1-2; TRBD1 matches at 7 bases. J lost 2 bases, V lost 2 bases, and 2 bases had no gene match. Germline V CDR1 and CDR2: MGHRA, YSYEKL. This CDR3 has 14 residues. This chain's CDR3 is CASSQQTGNYGYTF. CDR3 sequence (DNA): TGCGCCAGCAGCCAACAGACAGGGAACTATGGCTACACCTTC.

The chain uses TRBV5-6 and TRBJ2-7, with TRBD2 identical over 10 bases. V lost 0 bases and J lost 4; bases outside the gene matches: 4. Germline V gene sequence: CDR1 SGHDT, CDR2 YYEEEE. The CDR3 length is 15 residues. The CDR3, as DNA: TGTGCCAGCAGCTTGGTGTCTAGCGGGGGTTACGAGCAGTACTTC. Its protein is CASSLVSSGGYEQYF.

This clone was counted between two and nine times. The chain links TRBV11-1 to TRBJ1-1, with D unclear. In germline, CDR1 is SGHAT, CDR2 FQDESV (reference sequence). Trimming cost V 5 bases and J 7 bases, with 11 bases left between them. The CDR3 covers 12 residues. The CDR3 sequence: CASSPLGYEAFF. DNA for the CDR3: TGTGCCAGCAGCCCATTGGGGTATGAAGCTTTCTTT.

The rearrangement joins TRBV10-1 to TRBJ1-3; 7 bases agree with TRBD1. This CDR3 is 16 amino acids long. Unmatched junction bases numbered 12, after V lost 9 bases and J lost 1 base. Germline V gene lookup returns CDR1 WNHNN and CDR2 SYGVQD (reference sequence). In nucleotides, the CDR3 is TGCGCCAGTATGTGGGTGGACAGGAGGTCTGGAAACACCATATATTTT. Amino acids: CASMWVDRRSGNTIYF.

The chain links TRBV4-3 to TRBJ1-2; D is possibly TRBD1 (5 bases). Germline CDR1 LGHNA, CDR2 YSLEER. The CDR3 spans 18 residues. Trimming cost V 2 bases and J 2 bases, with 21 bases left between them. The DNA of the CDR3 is TGCGCCAGCAGCCAAAGGGTTGAATCGGGGGAGGGGAACTATGGCTACACCTTC. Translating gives CASSQRVESGEGNYGYTF.

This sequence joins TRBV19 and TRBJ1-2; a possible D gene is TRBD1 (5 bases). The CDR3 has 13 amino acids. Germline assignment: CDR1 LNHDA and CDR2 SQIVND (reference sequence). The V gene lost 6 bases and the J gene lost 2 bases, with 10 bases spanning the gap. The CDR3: CASSRTRNYGYTF. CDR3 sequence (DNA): TGTGCCAGTAGCCGGACAAGAAACTATGGCTACACCTTC. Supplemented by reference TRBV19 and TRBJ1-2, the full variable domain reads DGGITQSPKYLFRKEGQNVTLSCEQNLNHDAMYWYRQDPGQGLRLIYYSQIVNDFQKGDIAEGYSVSREKKESFPLTVTSAQKNPTAFYLCASSRTRNYGYTFGSGTRLTVV.

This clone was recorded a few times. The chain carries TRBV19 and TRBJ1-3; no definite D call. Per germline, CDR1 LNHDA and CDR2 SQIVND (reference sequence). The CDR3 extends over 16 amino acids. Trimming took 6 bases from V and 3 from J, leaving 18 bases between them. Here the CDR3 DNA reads TGTGCCAGTAGCCGGACGGGAAGGTTGGTTGGAAACACCATATATTTT. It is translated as CASSRTGRLVGNTIYF.

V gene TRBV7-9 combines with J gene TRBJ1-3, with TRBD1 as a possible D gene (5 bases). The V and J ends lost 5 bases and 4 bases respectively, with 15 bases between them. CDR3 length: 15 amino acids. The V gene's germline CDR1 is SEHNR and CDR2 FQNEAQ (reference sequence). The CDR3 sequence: CASSPQGGTGNTIYF. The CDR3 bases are TGTGCCAGCAGCCCCCAAGGAGGGACCGGAAACACCATATATTTT.

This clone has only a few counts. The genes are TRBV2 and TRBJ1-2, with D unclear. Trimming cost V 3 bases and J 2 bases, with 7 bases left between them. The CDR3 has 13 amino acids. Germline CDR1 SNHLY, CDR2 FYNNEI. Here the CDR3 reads CASSESGNYGYTF. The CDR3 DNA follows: TGTGCCAGCAGTGAGTCCGGGAACTATGGCTACACCTTC.

The chain's CDR3 is CASRVPGTSPGASTDTQYF. The CDR3, as DNA: TGCGCCAGCAGAGTGCCCGGGACCTCGCCGGGGGCGAGCACAGATACGCAGTATTTT. J is TRBJ2-3 and V is TRBV10-1; TRBD1 or TRBD2 may be the D gene (6 bases each). There are 19 residues in the CDR3. V was pared by 6 bases and J by 0 bases, with 25 bases between. Germline V CDR1 and CDR2: WNHNN, SYGVQD (reference sequence).

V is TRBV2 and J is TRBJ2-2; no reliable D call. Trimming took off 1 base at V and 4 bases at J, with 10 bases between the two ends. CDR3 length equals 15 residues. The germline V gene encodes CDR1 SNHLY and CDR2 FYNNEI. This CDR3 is CASSEDWVSTGELFF. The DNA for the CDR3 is TGTGCCAGCAGTGAAGATTGGGTCTCCACCGGGGAGCTGTTTTTT.

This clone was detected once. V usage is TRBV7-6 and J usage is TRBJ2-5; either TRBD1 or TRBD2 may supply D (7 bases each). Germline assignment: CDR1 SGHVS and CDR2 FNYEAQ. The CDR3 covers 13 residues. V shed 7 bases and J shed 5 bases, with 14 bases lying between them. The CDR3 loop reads CASTSQGGETQYF. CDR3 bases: TGTGCCAGCACCTCCCAGGGGGGGGAGACCCAGTACTTC. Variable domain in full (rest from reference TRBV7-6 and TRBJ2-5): GAGVSQSPRYKVTKRGQDVALRCDPISGHVSLYWYRQALGQGPEFLTYFNYEAQQDKSGLPNDRFSAERPEGSISTLTIQRTEQRDSAMYRCASTSQGGETQYFGPGTRLLVL.

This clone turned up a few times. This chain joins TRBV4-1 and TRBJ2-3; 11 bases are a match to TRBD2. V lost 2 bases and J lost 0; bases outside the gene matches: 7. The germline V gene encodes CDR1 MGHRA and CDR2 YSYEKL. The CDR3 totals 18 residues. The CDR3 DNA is TGCGCCAGCAGCCAAACTAGCGGGGGCCTTTCTAGCACAGATACGCAGTATTTT. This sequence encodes CASSQTSGGLSSTDTQYF.

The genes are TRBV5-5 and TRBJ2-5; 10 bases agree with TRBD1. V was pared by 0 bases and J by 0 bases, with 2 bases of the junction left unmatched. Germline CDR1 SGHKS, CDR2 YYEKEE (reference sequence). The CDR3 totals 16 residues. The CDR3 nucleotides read TGTGCCAGCAGCTTGGGGACAGGGGGAAACCAAGAGACCCAGTACTTC. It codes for CASSLGTGGNQETQYF.

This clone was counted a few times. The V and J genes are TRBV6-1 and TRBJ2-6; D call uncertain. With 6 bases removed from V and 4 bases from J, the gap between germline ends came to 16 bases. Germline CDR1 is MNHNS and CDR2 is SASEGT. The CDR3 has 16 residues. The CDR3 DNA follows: TGTGCCAGCAGCGAATATATGGGCTGGGGGGCCAACGTCCTGACTTTC. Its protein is CASSEYMGWGANVLTF.

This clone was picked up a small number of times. CDR3: CASSSGFDGYTF. The DNA of the CDR3 is TGTGCCAGCAGCTCTGGGTTTGATGGCTACACCTTC. The chain uses TRBV7-9 and TRBJ1-2; D is unclear. The germline gives CDR1 SEHNR, CDR2 FQNEAQ (reference sequence). The CDR3 covers 12 residues. Trimming stripped 4 bases from V and 6 bases from J, with 9 bases between. The full variable domain, with the rest looked up from reference TRBV7-9 and TRBJ1-2, is DTGVSQNPRHKITKRGQNVTFRCDPISEHNRLYWYRQTLGQGPEFLTYFQNEAQLEKSRLLSDRFSAERPKGSFSTLEIQRTEQGDSAMYLCASSSGFDGYTFGSGTRLTVV.

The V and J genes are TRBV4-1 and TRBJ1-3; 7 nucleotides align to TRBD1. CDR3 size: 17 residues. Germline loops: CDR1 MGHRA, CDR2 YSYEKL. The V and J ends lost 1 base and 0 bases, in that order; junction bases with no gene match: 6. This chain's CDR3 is CASSQGGQPHSGNTIYF. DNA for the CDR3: TGCGCCAGCAGCCAAGGGGGACAGCCGCACTCTGGAAACACCATATATTTT.